These 15 T cell receptor beta chains came from one sample sequenced in a study of early T cells in non-severe SARS-CoV-2 infection. TCRdb re-derived calls from the 5' RACE reads in MiXCR, one entry per CDR3 protein. The table lists tens of thousands of distinct CDR3 sequences, 9.5% to 15% of them singletons, with about 1.3% in the top ten. The source material was whole blood. These receptors were obtained from an adult who was a healthcare worker with PCR-confirmed SARS-CoV-2 infection or an uninfected control (not recorded which).

This clonotype turned up a few times. The chain is built from TRBV7-2 and TRBJ1-1; TRBD1 aligns across 8 bases. With V trimmed by 6 bases and J by 0 bases, 9 bases remained unmatched. The CDR3 runs to 16 residues. Germline CDR1 reads SGHTA; CDR2 reads FQGNSA. Here the CDR3 reads CASRLQVDRVNTEAFF. CDR3 sequence (DNA): TGTGCCAGCAGACTCCAGGTGGACAGGGTGAACACTGAAGCTTTCTTT.

There are many counts of this clonotype. V gene TRBV6-2 or TRBV6-3 combines with J gene TRBJ2-7; possibly TRBD2 for D (6 bases). The ends were cut back, 7 bases at V and 0 bases at J, with 13 bases in the middle. CDR1 and CDR2 from the germline V gene are MNHEY and SVGEGT. The CDR3 contains 14 residues. The CDR3 coding sequence is TGTGCCAGCACCCAGCGGGTAAGCTCCTACGAGCAGTACTTC. Its translation: CASTQRVSSYEQYF.

The sample holds many counts of this clonotype. The V call is TRBV6-1, the J call TRBJ1-6, with D tentatively TRBD1 (6 bases). V was trimmed by 7 bases and J by 13 bases, leaving 14 bases between them. Germline V gene data show CDR1 as MNHNS and CDR2 as SASEGT. The CDR3 is 12 residues long. The CDR3 protein is CASTPRGEPLHF. In nucleotides, the CDR3 is TGTGCCAGCACCCCGAGGGGGGAGCCCCTCCACTTT.

In its sample, this clonotype was seen many times. The chain has TRBV20-1 and TRBJ2-1; perhaps D is TRBD1 or TRBD2 (5 bases each). From germline, CDR1 is DFQATT and CDR2 SNEGSKA (reference sequence). This CDR3 region has 12 residues. Trimming took 3 bases from V and 5 from J, leaving 8 bases between them. CDR3 amino acids: CSARGRNNEQFF. Written as DNA, the CDR3 is TGCAGTGCTAGGGGACGGAACAATGAGCAGTTCTTC.

The chain combines TRBV11-2 with TRBJ2-7; no definite D call. The V gene lost 0 bases and the J gene lost 5 bases, with 11 bases spanning the gap. The CDR3 sequence is 14 residues long. Per germline, CDR1 SGHAT and CDR2 FQNNGV. CDR3 loop: CASSLDPGSDEQYF. CDR3 DNA: TGTGCCAGCAGCTTAGATCCCGGGTCGGACGAGCAGTACTTC.

This clonotype was picked up a small number of times. The rearrangement joins TRBV29-1 to TRBJ2-5; 14 bases are shared with TRBD2. CDR1 and CDR2 (germline): SQVTM, ANQGSEA. The CDR3 contains 15 residues. The V gene end was trimmed by 5 bases and the J gene end by 4 bases; junction bases not matched to a gene: 6. The CDR3 region is CSVKTGLAGGETQYF. CDR3 nucleotides: TGCAGCGTTAAAACTGGACTAGCGGGAGGAGAGACCCAGTACTTC.

The V call is TRBV20-1, the J call TRBJ1-6, with D unclear. Trimming left V 1 base short and J 8 bases short, with 6 bases between. The CDR3 totals 12 residues. In germline, CDR1 is DFQATT, CDR2 SNEGSKA (reference sequence). This chain's CDR3 is CSARVRDSPLHF. CDR3 sequence (DNA): TGCAGTGCTAGAGTTAGGGATTCACCCCTCCACTTT.

This clonotype was seen repeatedly, ten times or more. This sequence joins TRBV3-1 and TRBJ2-3, with 11 nucleotides matching TRBD2. Germline values: CDR1 LGHDT, CDR2 YNNKEL (reference sequence). This CDR3 spans 18 amino acids. The V segment lost 0 bases and the J segment 6 bases; nucleotides outside the gene matches: 11. The DNA of the CDR3 is TGTGCCAGCAGCCAAGATCTCCCTAGACTAGCGGGGAGGGATACGCAGTATTTT. Residues: CASSQDLPRLAGRDTQYF.

V is TRBV7-2 and J is TRBJ2-1; 7 nucleotides line up with TRBD2. Germline loops: CDR1 SGHTA, CDR2 FQGNSA. J gave up 3 bases and V 5 bases, and 7 bases lay outside the gene matches. The CDR3 has 15 amino acids. The CDR3 reads CASSPTSGNYNEQFF. The CDR3 DNA is TGTGCCAGCAGCCCGACCAGCGGGAACTACAATGAGCAGTTCTTC.

This clonotype was observed many times. This chain uses TRBV27 with TRBJ1-1, with 9 bases lining up with TRBD1. Unmatched junction bases numbered 3, after V lost 5 bases and J lost 2 bases. The germline CDR1 and CDR2 sequences are MNHEY and SMNVEV (reference sequence). The CDR3 is made up of 14 amino acids. CDR3 nucleotides: TGTGCCAGCAGTCGGGACAGGGAAAACACTGAAGCTTTCTTT. Translated: CASSRDRENTEAFF.

V is TRBV20-1 and J is TRBJ2-5; the D gene could be TRBD1 or TRBD2 (5 bases each). V shed 6 bases and J shed 4 bases, with 18 bases lying between them. Germline lookup yields CDR1 DFQATT and CDR2 SNEGSKA (reference sequence). The CDR3 has 14 residues. The CDR3 nucleotides read TGCAGTGCGACAAGAGGGCAGGGAGTAGAGACCCAGTACTTC. Translating gives CSATRGQGVETQYF.

This clonotype was picked up many times. The V gene is TRBV29-1, the J gene TRBJ2-7; D remains ambiguous. V lost 7 bases, J lost 1 base, and 8 bases lay in between. The CDR3 sequence is 11 residues long. Germline values: CDR1 SQVTM, CDR2 ANQGSEA. The DNA of the CDR3 is TGCAGCGCACGGGCTTCCTACGAGCAGTACTTC. As protein: CSARASYEQYF.

V usage is TRBV29-1 and J usage is TRBJ2-1; 7 bases fit TRBD1. The CDR3 has 15 amino acids. The junction had 12 bases not matched to a gene; V was cut back by 6 bases and J by 4 bases. Germline loops: CDR1 SQVTM, CDR2 ANQGSEA. The CDR3 DNA reads as TGCAGCGTAATGCAGGGGGATTTCCCTTACAATGAGCAGTTCTTC. This translates into CSVMQGDFPYNEQFF.

This clonotype was seen many times. The genes are TRBV7-6 and TRBJ2-7; D may correspond to TRBD1 or TRBD2 (5 bases each). V was cut by 2 bases and J by 2 bases, with 10 bases left in between. CDR1 and CDR2 from the germline V gene are SGHVS and FNYEAQ. The CDR3 is 14 amino acids. This CDR3 reads CASSLRGSAYEQYF. The CDR3 DNA reads as TGTGCCAGCAGCTTACGGGGCAGCGCCTACGAGCAGTACTTC.

This chain connects TRBV20-1 to TRBJ2-7, with a weak D call TRBD1 (6 bases). Trimming removed 6 bases at V and 3 bases at J, with 15 bases between. CDR1 is DFQATT and CDR2 is SNEGSKA in the germline V gene (reference sequence). The CDR3 has 13 amino acids. CDR3 region: CSALGQTNYEQYF. DNA of the CDR3: TGCAGTGCCCTAGGACAGACTAACTACGAGCAGTACTTC.